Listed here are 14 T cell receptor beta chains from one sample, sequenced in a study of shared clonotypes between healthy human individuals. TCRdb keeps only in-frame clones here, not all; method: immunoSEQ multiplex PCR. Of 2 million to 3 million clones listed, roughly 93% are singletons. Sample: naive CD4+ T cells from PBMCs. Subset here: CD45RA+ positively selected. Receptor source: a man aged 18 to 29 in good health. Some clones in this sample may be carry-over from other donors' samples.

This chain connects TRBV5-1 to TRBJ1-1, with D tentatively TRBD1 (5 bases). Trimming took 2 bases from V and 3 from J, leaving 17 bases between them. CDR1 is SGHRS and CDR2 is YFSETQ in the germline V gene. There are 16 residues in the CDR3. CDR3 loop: CASSLIPPRGDTEAFF. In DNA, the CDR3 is TGCGCCAGCAGCTTAATCCCCCCAAGAGGGGACACTGAAGCTTTCTTT.

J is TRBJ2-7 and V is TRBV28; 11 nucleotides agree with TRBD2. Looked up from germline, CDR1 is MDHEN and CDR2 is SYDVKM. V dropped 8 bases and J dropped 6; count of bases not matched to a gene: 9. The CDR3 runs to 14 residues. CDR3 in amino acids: CASQLAGVHREQYF. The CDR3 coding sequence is TGTGCCAGCCAACTAGCGGGAGTCCATCGCGAGCAGTACTTC. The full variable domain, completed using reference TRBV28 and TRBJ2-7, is DVKVTQSSRYLVKRTGEKVFLECVQDMDHENMFWYRQDPGLGLRLIYFSYDVKMKEKGDIPEGYSVSREKKERFSLILESASTNQTSMYLCASQLAGVHREQYFGPGTRLTVT.

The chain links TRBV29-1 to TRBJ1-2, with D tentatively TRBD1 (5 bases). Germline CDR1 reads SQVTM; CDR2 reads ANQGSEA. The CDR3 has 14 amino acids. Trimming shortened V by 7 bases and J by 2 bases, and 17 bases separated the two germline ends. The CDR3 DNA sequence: TGCAGCGCAAAACAAGCGGGACGGAACTATGGCTACACCTTC. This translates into CSAKQAGRNYGYTF.

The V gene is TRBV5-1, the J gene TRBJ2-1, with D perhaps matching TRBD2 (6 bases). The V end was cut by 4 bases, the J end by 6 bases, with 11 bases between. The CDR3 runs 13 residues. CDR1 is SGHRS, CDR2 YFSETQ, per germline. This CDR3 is CASSVGAGNEQFF. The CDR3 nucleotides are TGCGCCAGCAGCGTGGGAGCGGGCAATGAGCAGTTCTTC. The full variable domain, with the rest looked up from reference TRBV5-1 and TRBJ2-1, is KAGVTQTPRYLIKTRGQQVTLSCSPISGHRSVSWYQQTPGQGLQFLFEYFSETQRNKGNFPGRFSGRQFSNSRSEMNVSTLELGDSALYLCASSVGAGNEQFFGPGTRLTVL.

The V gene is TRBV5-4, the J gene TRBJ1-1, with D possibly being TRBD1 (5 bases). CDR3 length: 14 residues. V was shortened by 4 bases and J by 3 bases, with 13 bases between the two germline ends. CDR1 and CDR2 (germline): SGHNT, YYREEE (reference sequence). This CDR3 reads CASSPSPGDTEAFF. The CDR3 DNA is TGTGCCAGCAGCCCCAGTCCGGGGGACACTGAAGCTTTCTTT.

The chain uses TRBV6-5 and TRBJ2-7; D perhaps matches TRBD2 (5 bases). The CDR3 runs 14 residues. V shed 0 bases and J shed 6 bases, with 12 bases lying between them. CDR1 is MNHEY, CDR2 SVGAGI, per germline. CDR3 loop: CASSYSFGEGEQYF. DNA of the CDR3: TGTGCCAGCAGTTACTCCTTCGGGGAAGGCGAGCAGTACTTC.

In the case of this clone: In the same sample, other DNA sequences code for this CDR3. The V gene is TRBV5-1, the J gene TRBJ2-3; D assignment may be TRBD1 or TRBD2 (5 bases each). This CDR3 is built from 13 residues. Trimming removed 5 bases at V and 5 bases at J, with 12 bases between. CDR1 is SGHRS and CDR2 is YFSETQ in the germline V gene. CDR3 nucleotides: TGCGCCAGCAGTTCGGGGCCCGGAGATACGCAGTATTTT. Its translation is CASSSGPGDTQYF.

Here the CDR3 DNA reads TGTGCCAGCAGCTCGTTACTAGCGAGGAACACCGGGGAGCTGTTTTTT. It is translated as CASSSLLARNTGELFF. This sequence joins TRBV7-9 and TRBJ2-2, with TRBD2 matching 7 bases. CDR1 and CDR2 (germline): SEHNR, FQNEAQ (reference sequence). Trimming took 4 bases from V and 1 from J; bases not matched to a gene: 6. The CDR3 runs to 16 residues.

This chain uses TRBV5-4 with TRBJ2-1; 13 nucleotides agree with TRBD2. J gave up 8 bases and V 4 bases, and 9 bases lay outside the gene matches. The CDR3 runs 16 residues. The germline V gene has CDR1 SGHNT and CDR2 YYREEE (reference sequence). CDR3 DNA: TGTGCCAGCAGCCCCCCTGGACTAGCGGGAGAAGATGAGCAGTTCTTC. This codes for CASSPPGLAGEDEQFF.

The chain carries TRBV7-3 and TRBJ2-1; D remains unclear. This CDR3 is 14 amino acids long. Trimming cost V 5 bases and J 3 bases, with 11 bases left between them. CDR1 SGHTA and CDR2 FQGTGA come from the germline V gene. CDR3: CASSPGSYYNEQFF. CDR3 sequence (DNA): TGTGCCAGCAGCCCCGGGTCCTACTACAATGAGCAGTTCTTC.

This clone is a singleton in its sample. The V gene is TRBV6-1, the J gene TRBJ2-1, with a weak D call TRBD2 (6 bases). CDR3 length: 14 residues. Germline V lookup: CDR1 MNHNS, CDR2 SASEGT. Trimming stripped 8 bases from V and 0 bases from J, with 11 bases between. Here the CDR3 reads CASFSGGSYNEQFF. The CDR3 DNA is TGTGCCAGCTTTAGCGGTGGCTCCTACAATGAGCAGTTCTTC.

CDR3 in DNA: TGTGCCAGACCGGTGACGGGGGGGAGGATATTTGGAGATACGCAGTATTTT. Amino acid sequence: CARPVTGGRIFGDTQYF. The genes are TRBV7-2 and TRBJ2-3, with 8 bases aligning to TRBD2. CDR3 size: 17 residues. The germline V gene encodes CDR1 SGHTA and CDR2 FQGNSA. J was trimmed by 5 bases and V by 9 bases; bases with no gene match: 19.

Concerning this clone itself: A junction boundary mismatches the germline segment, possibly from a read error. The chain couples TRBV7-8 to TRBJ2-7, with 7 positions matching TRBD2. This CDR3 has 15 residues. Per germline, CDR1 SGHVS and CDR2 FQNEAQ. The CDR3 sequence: CAGSLEAGVVYEQYF. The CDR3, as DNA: TGTGCCGGCAGCTTAGAGGCGGGAGTCGTGTACGAGCAGTACTTC.

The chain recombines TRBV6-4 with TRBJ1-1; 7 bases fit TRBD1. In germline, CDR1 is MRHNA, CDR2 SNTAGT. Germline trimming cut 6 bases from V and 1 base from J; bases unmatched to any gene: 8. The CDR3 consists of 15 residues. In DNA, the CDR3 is TGTGCCAGCAGAGCTCGACAGGGACCGAACACTGAAGCTTTCTTT. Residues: CASRARQGPNTEAFF.